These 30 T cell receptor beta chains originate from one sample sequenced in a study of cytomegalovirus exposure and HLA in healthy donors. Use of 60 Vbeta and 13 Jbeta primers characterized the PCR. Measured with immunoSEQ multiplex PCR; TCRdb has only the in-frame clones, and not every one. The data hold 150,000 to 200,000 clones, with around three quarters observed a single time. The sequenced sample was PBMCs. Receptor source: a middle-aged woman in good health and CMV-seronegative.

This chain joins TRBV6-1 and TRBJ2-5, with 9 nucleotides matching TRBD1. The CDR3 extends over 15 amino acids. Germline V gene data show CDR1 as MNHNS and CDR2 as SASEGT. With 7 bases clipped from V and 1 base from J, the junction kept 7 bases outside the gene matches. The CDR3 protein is CASKTGQGTQETQYF. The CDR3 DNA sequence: TGTGCCAGCAAGACGGGACAGGGTACCCAAGAGACCCAGTACTTC.

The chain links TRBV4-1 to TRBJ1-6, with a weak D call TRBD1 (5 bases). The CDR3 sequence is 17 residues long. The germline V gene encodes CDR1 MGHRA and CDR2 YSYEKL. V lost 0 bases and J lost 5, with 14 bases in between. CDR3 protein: CASSQEGLGVDNSPLHF. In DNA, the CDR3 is TGCGCCAGCAGCCAAGAAGGTCTAGGGGTGGATAATTCACCCCTCCACTTT.

In nucleotides, the CDR3 is TGTGCCAGCAGTGAAGCGCGGGTCGGGGGGGGAGGGGAGACCCAGTACTTC. Its translation is CASSEARVGGGGETQYF. The chain employs TRBV6-1 and TRBJ2-5, with TRBD2 identical over 8 bases. CDR3 length equals 17 residues. Germline V gene lookup returns CDR1 MNHNS and CDR2 SASEGT. Trimming took 0 bases from V and 5 from J; bases not matched to a gene: 11.

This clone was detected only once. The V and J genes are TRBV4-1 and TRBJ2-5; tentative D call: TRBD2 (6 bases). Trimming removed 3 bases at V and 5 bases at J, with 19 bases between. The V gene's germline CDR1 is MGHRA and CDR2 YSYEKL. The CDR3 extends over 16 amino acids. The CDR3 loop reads CASSQPEGLIGETQYF. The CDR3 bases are TGCGCCAGCAGCCAGCCGGAGGGCCTGATAGGGGAGACCCAGTACTTC.

The CDR3 reads CASSSLGDMNTEAFF. CDR3 DNA sequence: TGTGCCAGCAGTTCCCTAGGGGACATGAACACTGAAGCTTTCTTT. This chain uses TRBV28 with TRBJ1-1; TRBD1 might be the D (6 bases). This CDR3 is built from 15 residues. Trimming left V 4 bases short and J 0 bases short, with 12 bases between. Germline values: CDR1 MDHEN, CDR2 SYDVKM.

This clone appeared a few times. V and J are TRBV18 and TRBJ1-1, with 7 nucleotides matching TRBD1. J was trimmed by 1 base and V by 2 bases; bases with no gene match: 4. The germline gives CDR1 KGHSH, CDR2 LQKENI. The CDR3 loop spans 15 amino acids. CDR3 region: CASSPSRGKNTEAFF. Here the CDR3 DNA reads TGTGCCAGCTCACCATCCAGGGGGAAGAACACTGAAGCTTTCTTT.

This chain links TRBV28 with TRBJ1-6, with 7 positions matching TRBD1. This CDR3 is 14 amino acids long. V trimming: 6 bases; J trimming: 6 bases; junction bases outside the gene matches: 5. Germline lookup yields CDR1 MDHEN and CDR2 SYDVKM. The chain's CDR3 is CASSPGQINSPLHF. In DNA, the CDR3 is TGTGCCAGCAGCCCGGGACAGATTAATTCACCCCTCCACTTT. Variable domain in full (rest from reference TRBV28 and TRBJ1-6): DVKVTQSSRYLVKRTGEKVFLECVQDMDHENMFWYRQDPGLGLRLIYFSYDVKMKEKGDIPEGYSVSREKKERFSLILESASTNQTSMYLCASSPGQINSPLHFGNGTRLTVT.

CDR3 coding DNA: TGTGCCAGCAGTTACCTGTTTCGCTCCTATAATTCACCCCTCCACTTT. This gives the protein CASSYLFRSYNSPLHF. The chain uses TRBV6-5 and TRBJ1-6, with D unclear. The V end was cut by 2 bases, the J end by 0 bases, with 8 bases between. The germline V gene encodes CDR1 MNHEY and CDR2 SVGAGI. The CDR3 length is 16 residues.

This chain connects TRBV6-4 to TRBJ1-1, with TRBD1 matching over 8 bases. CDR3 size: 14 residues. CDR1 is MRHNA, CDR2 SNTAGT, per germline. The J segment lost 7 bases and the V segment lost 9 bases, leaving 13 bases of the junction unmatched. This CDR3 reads CARKTPGQEDEAFF. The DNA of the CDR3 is TGTGCCAGGAAGACCCCGGGACAGGAAGATGAAGCTTTCTTT.

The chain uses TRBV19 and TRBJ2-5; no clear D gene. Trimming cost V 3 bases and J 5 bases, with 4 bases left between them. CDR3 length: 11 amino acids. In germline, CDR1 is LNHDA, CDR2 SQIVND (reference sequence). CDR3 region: CASSIAETQYF. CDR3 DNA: TGTGCCAGTAGTATCGCGGAGACCCAGTACTTC.

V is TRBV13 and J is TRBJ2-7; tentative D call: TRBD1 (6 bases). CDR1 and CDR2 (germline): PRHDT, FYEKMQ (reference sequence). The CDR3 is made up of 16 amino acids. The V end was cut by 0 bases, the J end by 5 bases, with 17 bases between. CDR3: CASSLGRTEGLNEQYF. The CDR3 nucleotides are TGTGCCAGCAGCTTAGGTCGGACAGAGGGGCTTAACGAGCAGTACTTC.

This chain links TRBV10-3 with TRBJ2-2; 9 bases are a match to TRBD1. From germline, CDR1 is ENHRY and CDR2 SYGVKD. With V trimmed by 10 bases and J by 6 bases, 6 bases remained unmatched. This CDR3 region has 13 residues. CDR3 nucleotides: TGTGCCAGGCGTCGACAGGGGGCCGGGGAGCTGTTTTTT. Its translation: CARRRQGAGELFF.

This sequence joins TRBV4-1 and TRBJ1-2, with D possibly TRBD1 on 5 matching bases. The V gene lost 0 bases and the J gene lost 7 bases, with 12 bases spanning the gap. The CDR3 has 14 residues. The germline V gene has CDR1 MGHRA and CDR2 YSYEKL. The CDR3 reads CASSQEIGRVGYTF. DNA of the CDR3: TGCGCCAGCAGCCAAGAAATCGGCAGGGTTGGCTACACCTTC.

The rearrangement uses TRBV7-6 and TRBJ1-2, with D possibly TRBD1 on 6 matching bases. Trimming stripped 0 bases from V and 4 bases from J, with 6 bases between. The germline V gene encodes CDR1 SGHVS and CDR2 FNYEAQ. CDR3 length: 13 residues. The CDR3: CASSLADSYGYTF. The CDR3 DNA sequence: TGTGCCAGCAGCTTAGCGGACAGCTATGGCTACACCTTC.

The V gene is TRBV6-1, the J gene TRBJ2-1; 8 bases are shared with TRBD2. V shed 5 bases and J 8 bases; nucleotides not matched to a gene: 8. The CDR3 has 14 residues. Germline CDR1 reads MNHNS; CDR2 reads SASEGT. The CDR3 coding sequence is TGTGCCAGCAGTTATGGGACTAGTCATTATGAGCAGTTCTTC. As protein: CASSYGTSHYEQFF.

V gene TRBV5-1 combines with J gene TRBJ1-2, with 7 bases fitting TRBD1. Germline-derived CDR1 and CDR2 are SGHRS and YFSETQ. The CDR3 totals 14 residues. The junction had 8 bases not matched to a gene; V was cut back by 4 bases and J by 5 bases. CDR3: CASSGGQDYYGYTF. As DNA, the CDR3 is TGCGCCAGCAGCGGTGGACAGGATTATTATGGCTACACCTTC. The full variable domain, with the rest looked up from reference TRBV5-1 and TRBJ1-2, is KAGVTQTPRYLIKTRGQQVTLSCSPISGHRSVSWYQQTPGQGLQFLFEYFSETQRNKGNFPGRFSGRQFSNSRSEMNVSTLELGDSALYLCASSGGQDYYGYTFGSGTRLTVV.

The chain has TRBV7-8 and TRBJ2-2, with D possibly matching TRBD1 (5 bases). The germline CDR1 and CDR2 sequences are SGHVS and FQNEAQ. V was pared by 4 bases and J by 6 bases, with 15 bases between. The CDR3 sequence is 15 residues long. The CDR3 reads CASSSHKGFSGELFF. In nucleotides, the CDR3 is TGTGCCAGCAGCTCCCACAAGGGGTTTTCCGGGGAGCTGTTTTTT. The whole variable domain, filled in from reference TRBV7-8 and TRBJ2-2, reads GAGVSQSPRYKVAKRGQDVALRCDPISGHVSLFWYQQALGQGPEFLTYFQNEAQLDKSGLPSDRFFAERPEGSVSTLKIQRTQQEDSAVYLCASSSHKGFSGELFFGEGSRLTVL.

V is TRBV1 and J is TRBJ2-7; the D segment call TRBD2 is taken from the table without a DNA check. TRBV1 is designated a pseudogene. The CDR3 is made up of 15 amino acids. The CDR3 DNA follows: TGCACCAGCAGCCAAGATAGCGGGGGGGCCTACGAGCAGTACTTC. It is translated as CTSSQDSGGAYEQYF.

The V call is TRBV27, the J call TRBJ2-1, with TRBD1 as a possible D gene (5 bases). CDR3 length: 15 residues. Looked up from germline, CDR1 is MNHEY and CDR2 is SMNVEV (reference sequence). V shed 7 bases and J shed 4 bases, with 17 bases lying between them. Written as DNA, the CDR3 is TGTGCCAGCATCCCCAGGGATCCCCGTTACAATGAGCAGTTCTTC. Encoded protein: CASIPRDPRYNEQFF.

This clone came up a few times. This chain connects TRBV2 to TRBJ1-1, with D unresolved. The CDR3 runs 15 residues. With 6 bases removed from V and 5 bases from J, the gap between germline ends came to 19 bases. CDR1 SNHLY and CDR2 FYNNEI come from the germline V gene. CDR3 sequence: CASRTTWGIGTEAFF. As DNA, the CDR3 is TGTGCCAGCAGGACTACCTGGGGAATTGGGACTGAAGCTTTCTTT.

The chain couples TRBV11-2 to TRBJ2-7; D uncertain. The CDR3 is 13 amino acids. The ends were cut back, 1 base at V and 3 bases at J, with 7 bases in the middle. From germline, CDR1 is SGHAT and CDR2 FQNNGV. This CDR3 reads CASSLVNSYEQYF. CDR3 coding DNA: TGTGCCAGCAGCTTAGTTAACAGCTACGAGCAGTACTTC. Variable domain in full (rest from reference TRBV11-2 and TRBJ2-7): EAGVAQSPRYKIIEKRQSVAFWCNPISGHATLYWYQQILGQGPKLLIQFQNNGVVDDSQLPKDRFSAERLKGVDSTLKIQPAKLEDSAVYLCASSLVNSYEQYFGPGTRLTVT.

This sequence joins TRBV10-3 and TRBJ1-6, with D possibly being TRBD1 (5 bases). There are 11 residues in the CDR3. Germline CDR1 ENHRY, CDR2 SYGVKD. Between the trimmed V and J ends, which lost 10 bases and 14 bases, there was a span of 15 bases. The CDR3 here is CARETVQALHF. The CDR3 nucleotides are TGTGCCAGAGAGACAGTTCAAGCCCTCCACTTT.

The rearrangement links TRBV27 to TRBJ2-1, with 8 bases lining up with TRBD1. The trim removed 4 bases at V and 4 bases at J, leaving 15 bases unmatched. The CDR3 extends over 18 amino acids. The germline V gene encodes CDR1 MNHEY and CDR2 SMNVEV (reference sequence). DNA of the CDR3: TGTGCCAGCAGTTACGCGGGGCGCGGACAGGGACCATACAATGAGCAGTTCTTC. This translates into CASSYAGRGQGPYNEQFF.

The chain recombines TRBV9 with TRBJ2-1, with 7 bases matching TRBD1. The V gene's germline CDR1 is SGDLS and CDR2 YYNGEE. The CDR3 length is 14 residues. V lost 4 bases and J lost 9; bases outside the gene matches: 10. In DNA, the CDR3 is TGTGCCAGCAGCCCATCGGACAGGTTTGGTGAGCAGTTCTTC. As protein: CASSPSDRFGEQFF.

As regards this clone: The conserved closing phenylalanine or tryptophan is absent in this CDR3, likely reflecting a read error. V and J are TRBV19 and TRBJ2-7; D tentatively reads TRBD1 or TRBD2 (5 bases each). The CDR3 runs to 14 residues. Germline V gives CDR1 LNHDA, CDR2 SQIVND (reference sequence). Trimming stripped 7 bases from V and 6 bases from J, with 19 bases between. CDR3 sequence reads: CASMVGPAGGEQYL. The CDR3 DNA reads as TGTGCCAGTATGGTGGGGCCGGCTGGGGGCGAGCAGTACCTC.

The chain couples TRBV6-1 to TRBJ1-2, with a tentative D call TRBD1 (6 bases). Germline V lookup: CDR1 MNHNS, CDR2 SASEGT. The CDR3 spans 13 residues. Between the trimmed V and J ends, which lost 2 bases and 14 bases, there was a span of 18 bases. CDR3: CASSEQPGQPATF. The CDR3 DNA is TGTGCCAGCAGTGAACAGCCCGGACAGCCGGCGACCTTC.

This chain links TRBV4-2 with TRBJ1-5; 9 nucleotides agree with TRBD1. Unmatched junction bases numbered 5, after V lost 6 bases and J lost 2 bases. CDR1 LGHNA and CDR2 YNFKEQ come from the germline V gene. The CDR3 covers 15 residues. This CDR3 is CASSRTGEGNQPQHF. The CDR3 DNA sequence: TGTGCCAGCAGTCGGACAGGGGAGGGCAATCAGCCCCAGCATTTT.

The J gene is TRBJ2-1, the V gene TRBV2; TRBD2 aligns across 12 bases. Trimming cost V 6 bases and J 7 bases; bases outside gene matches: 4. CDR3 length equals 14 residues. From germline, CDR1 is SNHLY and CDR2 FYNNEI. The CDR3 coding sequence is TGTGCCAGCAGGCGACTAGCGGGGGTGAATGAGCAGTTCTTC. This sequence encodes CASRRLAGVNEQFF.

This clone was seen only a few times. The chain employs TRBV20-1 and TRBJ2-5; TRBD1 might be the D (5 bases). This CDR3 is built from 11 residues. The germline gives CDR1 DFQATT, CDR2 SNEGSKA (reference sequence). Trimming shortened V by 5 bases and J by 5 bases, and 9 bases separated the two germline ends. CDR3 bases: TGCAGTGCTCAGGGTTTGGAGACCCAGTACTTC. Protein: CSAQGLETQYF.

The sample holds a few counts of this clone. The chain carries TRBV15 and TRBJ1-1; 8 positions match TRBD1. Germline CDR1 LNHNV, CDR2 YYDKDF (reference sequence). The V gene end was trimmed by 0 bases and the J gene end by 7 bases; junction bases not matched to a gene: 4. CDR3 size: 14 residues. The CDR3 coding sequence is TGTGCCACCAGCAGAGATGGACAGGGCGGTGAAGCTTTCTTT. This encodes CATSRDGQGGEAFF.